Described below is a single T cell receptor (beta chain) sequence and its context. The antigen this receptor binds is unknown. No much larger clone is present one base from it, and per-base qualities are unavailable. Preparation of the library involved the immunoSEQ multiplex PCR assay. High-throughput TCR-beta CDR3 sequencing of genomic DNA from most patients was performed by Adaptive Biotechnologies. The authors' pipeline ran thus. Adaptive's ImmunoSEQ software was the source of the TCR sequencing data for fewer than 20 patients, while a few other patients were processed with MiXCR and VDJtools. CDR3 nucleotide sequences shared between donor and recipient were removed because the origin of such sequences could not be assigned. To be classed as alloreactive, a clone needed at least 2-fold expansion over unstimulated cells and a minimum CFSE-low frequency of 0.002% (template counts) or 0.001% (read counts). Mappable clones were those detected in sequenced pre-transplant spleen, lymph node, or MLR CFSE-low populations of the donor or recipient. The cumulative frequency of alloreactive clones was calculated as a percentage of all sequences, weighted by copy number. Held by TCRdb, this immuneACCESS table contains in-frame sequences only and omits some clones. Under half of the omission traces to an unresolved V gene where checked; the cause of the rest is unknown. The DNA was the basis for D and trimming; V, J and clone size are from that table. This sample comprises approximately 18,000 clones, around 95% of them detected only once. The ten largest clones represent more than 0.6% of the sample.

This specimen belongs to a study of graft-versus-host responses after intestinal transplantation (dated by TCRdb to the early 2020s). Turning to the overall study: Recipients received multivisceral, liver-intestinal, or isolated intestinal transplants. All recipients received anti-thymocyte globulin induction followed by maintenance tacrolimus and steroids for roughly three years. After intestinal transplantation, graft-versus-host and host-versus-graft alloreactive T cell clones were followed in the graft, circulation and bone marrow using bulk TCR-beta CDR3 sequencing. To identify alloreactive clones, pre-transplant mixed lymphocyte reaction products were sequenced and compared with unstimulated pre-transplant donor and recipient T cells. The cohort enrolled some 25 intestinal transplant recipients including one retransplant, and a few patients lacking pretransplant specimens were excluded. Donor T cell macrochimerism was defined as a peak of at least 4% donor T cells among recipient peripheral blood mononuclear cells. Samples from a few later patients were sequenced in-house on an Illumina MiSeq with MiXCR processing rather than by the commercial service.

The investigation overall reported the following: Early after transplant, peak levels of circulating GvH clones were associated with declines in HvG clones. The conclusions were limited by the relatively low number and heterogeneity of the intestinal transplant patients. High GvH to HvG T cell clonal ratios were observed in the allografts of patients with donor T cell macrochimerism. GvH clones were detected in recipient bone marrow, and some of these GvH clones were observed earlier in ileal mucosa or blood, consistent with an intestinal mucosal origin.

In the first month after transplant, blood samples were collected up to 4 times, and after that at least monthly when available. This receptor was identified in a human patient who received an intestinal transplant, so some T cells may come from the graft donor. Here the sequenced sample was PBMCs, taken 23 days after intestinal transplant.

The DNA is as follows: TGTGCCAGTAGCGTAACCGGGGACAAAAGCAAACGGAACACTGAAGCTTTCTTT. This gives the protein CASSVTGDKSKRNTEAFF. The rearranged chain carries TRBV19 and TRBJ1-1; the D segment could be TRBD1, given 6 matching bases. V is cut by 6 bases and J by 1 base, and the space between the germline ends is 24 bases. The CDR3 holds 18 amino acids from the cysteine to the phenylalanine. Of the read, only the CDR3 DNA is kept; its 54 bases are in frame from base 1. For CDR1 and CDR2, the germline V gene (reference sequence) lists LNHDA and SQIVND.